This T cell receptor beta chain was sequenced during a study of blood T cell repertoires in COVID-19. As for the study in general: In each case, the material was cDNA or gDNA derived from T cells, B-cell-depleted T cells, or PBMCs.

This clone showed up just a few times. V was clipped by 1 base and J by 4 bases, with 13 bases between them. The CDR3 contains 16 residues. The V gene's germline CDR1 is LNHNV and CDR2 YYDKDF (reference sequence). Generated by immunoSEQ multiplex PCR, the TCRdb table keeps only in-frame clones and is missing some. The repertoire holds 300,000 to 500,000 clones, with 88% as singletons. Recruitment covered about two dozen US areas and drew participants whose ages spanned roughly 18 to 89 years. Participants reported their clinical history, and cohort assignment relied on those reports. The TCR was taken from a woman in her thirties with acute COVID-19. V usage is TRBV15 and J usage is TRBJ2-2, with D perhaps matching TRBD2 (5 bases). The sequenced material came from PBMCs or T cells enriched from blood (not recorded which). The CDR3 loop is CATSRGLGGGTGELFF. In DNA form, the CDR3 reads TGTGCCACCAGCAGAGGGCTGGGTGGAGGCACCGGGGAGCTGTTTTTT. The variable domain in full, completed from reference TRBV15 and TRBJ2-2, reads DAMVIQNPRYQVTQFGKPVTLSCSQTLNHNVMYWYQQKSSQAPKLLFHYYDKDFNNEADTPDNFQSRRPNTSFCFLDIRSPGLGDTAMYLCATSRGLGGGTGELFFGEGSRLTVL.